The 4 T cell receptor beta chains below were found in one sample sequenced in a study of breast tumors, draining lymph nodes, adjacent tissues. The lymph nodes were axillary draining lymph nodes from breast cancer patients. A single record per CDR3 protein comes from TCRdb applying MiXCR to the multiplex PCR reads. In the table there are some 100,000 distinct CDR3 sequences, 21% of which are singletons. The specimen sequenced was axillary lymph node tissue. The source is a female donor with breast cancer. Some clones in this sample may be carry-over from other donors' samples.

This clonotype was picked up many times. The chain is built from TRBV5-1 and TRBJ2-2; 7 bases line up with TRBD1. There are 15 residues in the CDR3. Germline V lookup: CDR1 SGHRS, CDR2 YFSETQ. V shed 4 bases and J 0 bases; nucleotides not matched to a gene: 3. The CDR3 sequence: CASSRQGPNTGELFF. CDR3 bases: TGCGCCAGCAGCCGACAGGGCCCGAACACCGGGGAGCTGTTTTTT.

This clonotype was picked up many times. In nucleotides, the CDR3 is TGCAGTGCTAAGGGACAGACTAATCAGCCCCAGCATTTT. It encodes CSAKGQTNQPQHF. The chain uses TRBV20-1 and TRBJ1-5, with 7 bases identical to TRBD1. CDR3 length: 13 residues. V lost 4 bases, J lost 4 bases, and 4 bases stayed unmatched. CDR1 and CDR2 (germline): DFQATT, SNEGSKA (reference sequence).

CDR3 nucleotide sequence: TGTGCCACCCGACAGGGGTCTAACTATGGCTACACCTTC. It codes for CATRQGSNYGYTF. The genes are TRBV19 and TRBJ1-2; 8 nucleotides align to TRBD1. Per germline, CDR1 LNHDA and CDR2 SQIVND (reference sequence). Losses at the gene ends were 10 bases for V and 0 bases for J; bases not matched to a gene: 4. This CDR3 comprises 13 residues.

Concerning this clonotype itself: This could be a read error, since a much larger clone is one nucleotide away. The rearrangement joins TRBV6-5 to TRBJ1-2; weak D call: TRBD1 (5 bases). This CDR3 region has 14 residues. The ends were cut back, 0 bases at V and 12 bases at J, with 17 bases in the middle. Germline CDR1 reads MNHEY; CDR2 reads SVGAGI. The CDR3 region has the DNA TGTGCCAGCAGTTACTCGGGTTGGGGGAACGGCCACACCTTC. Translated: CASSYSGWGNGHTF.